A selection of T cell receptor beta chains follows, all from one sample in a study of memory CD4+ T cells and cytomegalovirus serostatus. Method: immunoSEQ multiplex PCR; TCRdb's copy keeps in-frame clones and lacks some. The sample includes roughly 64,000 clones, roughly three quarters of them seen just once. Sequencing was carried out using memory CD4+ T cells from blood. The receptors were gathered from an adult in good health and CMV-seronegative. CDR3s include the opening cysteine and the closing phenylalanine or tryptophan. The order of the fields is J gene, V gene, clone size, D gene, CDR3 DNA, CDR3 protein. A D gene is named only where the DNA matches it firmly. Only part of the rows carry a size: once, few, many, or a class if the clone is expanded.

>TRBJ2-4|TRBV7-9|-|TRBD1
TGTGCCAGCGCTAGCAAGGACAGGAACGCCAAAAACATTCAGTACTTC
CASASKDRNAKNIQYF
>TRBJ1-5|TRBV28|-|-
TGTGCCAGCATGGTGGGGGCTCGTCAGCCCCAGCATTTT
CASMVGARQPQHF
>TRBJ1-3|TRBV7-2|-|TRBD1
TGTGCCAGCAGCTCGACAGGGGCGAGCTCTGGAAACACCATATATTTT
CASSSTGASSGNTIYF
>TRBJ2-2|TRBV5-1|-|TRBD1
TGCGCCAGCAGCCGGGACAGTGGATCGAACACCGGGGAGCTGTTTTTT
CASSRDSGSNTGELFF
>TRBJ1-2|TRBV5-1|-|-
TGCGCCAGCAGCTTGAACGTCGGCGGTGACTATGGCTACACCTTC
CASSLNVGGDYGYTF
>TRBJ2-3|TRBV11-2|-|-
TGTGCCAGCAGCTCAAGTCAAGGGTTAACAGATACGCAGTATTTT
CASSSSQGLTDTQYF
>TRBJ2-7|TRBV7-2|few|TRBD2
TGTGCCAGCAGCTTTACTAGCGGGGACTACGAGCAGTACTTC
CASSFTSGDYEQYF
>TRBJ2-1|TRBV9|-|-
TGTGCCAGCAGCGTAGGGTTGGGCCTATCCTACAATGAGCAGTTCTTC
CASSVGLGLSYNEQFF
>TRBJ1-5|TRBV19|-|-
TGTGCCAGTAGTGCTGGGAAACAGATTGGTCAGCCCCAGCATTTT
CASSAGKQIGQPQHF
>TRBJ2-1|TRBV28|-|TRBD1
TGTGCCAGCAGTTTATTGGTACAGGGGGCCTACAATGAGCAGTTCTTC
CASSLLVQGAYNEQFF
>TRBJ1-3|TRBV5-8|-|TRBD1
TGTGCCAGCAGCGGGGGACAGGGAGGAAACACCATATATTTT
CASSGGQGGNTIYF
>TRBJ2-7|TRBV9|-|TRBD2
TGTGCCAGCAGCCCCGGGGGGGGCCAGGCGTACTTC
CASSPGGGQAYF
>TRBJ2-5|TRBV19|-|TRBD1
TGTGCCAGTAGTACGGGACAGGGAATCCAAGAGACCCAGTACTTC
CASSTGQGIQETQYF
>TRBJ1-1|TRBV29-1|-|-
TGCAGCCTGGGACATGTCCACACTGAAGCTTTCTTT
CSLGHVHTEAFF
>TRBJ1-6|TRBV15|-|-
TGTGCCACCAGCAGAGTAGAAGGCCAAAATTCACCCCTCCACTTT
CATSRVEGQNSPLHF
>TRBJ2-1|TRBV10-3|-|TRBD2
TGTGCCATCAGCACTAGCGGGCTTTCGGGCAATGAGCAGTTCTTC
CAISTSGLSGNEQFF
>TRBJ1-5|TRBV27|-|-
TGTGCCAGCAGTTTAGAGGGTATCGGCAATCAGCCCCAGCATTTT
CASSLEGIGNQPQHF
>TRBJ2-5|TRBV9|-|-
TGTGCCAGCAGCTTCGGGACGGCGGAGACCCAGTACTTC
CASSFGTAETQYF
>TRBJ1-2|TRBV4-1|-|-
TGCGCCAGCAGCCAAGTCGGGAGCCTCTTCTATGGCTACACCTTC
CASSQVGSLFYGYTF
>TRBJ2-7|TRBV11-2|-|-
TGTGCCAGCAGCTTAGTCTACGAGCAGTACTTC
CASSLVYEQYF
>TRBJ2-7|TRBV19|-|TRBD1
TGTGCCAGTAGTCGCCAAGGGACAGAGAGGTCCTACGAGCAGTACTTC
CASSRQGTERSYEQYF
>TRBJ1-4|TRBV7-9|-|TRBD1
TGTGCCAGCAGCTTATGGGCAGGGGGCGCTCGGTCAACTAATGAAAAACTGTTTTTT
CASSLWAGGARSTNEKLFF
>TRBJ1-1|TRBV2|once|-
TGTGCCAGCAGTGACCCCGGGGGCGTGAACACTGAAGCTTTCTTT
CASSDPGGVNTEAFF
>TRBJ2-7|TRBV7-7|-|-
TGTGCTAGCAGCTTGAGCGGCGCCTACGAGCAGTACTTC
CASSLSGAYEQYF
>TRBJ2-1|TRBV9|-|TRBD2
TGTGCCAGCAGCGTAGTGGGGACTAGCGGGGTAGGTGAGCAGTTCTTC
CASSVVGTSGVGEQFF
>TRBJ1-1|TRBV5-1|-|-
TGCGCCAGCCTTCAGGACCCCGGCCTGAACACTGAAGCTTTCTTT
CASLQDPGLNTEAFF
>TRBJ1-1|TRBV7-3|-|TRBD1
TGTGCCAGCAGCCAACTACCCGGGACAGACACTGAAGCTTTCTTT
CASSQLPGTDTEAFF
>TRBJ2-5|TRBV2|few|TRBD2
TGTGCCAGCAGTGGTTTGGGACTAGCGGGAGAGGGGGGAGAGACCCAGTACTTC
CASSGLGLAGEGGETQYF
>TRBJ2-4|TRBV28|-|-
TGTGCCAGCAGTTGGGTTTCGGCGCCAAACATTCAGTACTTC
CASSWVSAPNIQYF
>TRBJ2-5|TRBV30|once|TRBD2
TGTGCCTGGAGTTCCGGACTAGGGAAAGAGACCCAGTACTTC
CAWSSGLGKETQYF
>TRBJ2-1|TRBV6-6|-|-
TGTGCCAGCAGTTACGACGCCCTGGGCTCCTACAATGAGCAGTTCTTC
CASSYDALGSYNEQFF
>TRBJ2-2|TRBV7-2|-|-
TGTGCCAGCAGCTTCCGGGACAAGAACACCGGGGAGCTGTTTTTT
CASSFRDKNTGELFF
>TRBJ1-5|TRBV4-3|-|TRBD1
TGCGCCAGCAGCCAAGATTCGACAGGGCAAAGCAATCAGCCCCAGCATTTT
CASSQDSTGQSNQPQHF
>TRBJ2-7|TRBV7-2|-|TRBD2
TGTGCCAGCAGCTTAGATTTGCGGGGGGCCTACGAGCAGTACTTC
CASSLDLRGAYEQYF
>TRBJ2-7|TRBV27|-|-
TGTGCCAGCAGTTTTAGGTCGGCGGGGAGCTCCTACGAGCAGTACTTC
CASSFRSAGSSYEQYF
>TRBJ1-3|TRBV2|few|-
TGTGCCAGCAGTGAAGGGGCAGGGGGAAACACCATATATTTT
CASSEGAGGNTIYF
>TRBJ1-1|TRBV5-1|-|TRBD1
TGCGCCAGCAGCTGGACAGGGGCGGACACTGAAGCTTTCTTT
CASSWTGADTEAFF
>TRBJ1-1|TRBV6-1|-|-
TGTGCCAGCAGTGAAAGGGGGAGGGACACTGAAGCTTTCTTT
CASSERGRDTEAFF
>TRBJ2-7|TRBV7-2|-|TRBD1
TGTGCCAGCAGCAAATTCCGGGACAGTTCCTACGAGCAGTACTTC
CASSKFRDSSYEQYF
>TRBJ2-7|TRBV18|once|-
TGTGCCAGCTCACCTACCGAATACGAGCAGTACTTC
CASSPTEYEQYF